Listed here are 17 T cell receptor beta chains from one sample, sequenced in a study of technical replicates of blood from a few donors (dated by TCRdb to between 2016 and 2019). Libraries came from the immunoSEQ multiplex PCR assay. In TCRdb, the immuneACCESS table is reduced to in-frame sequences with V and J assigned. These tables do not hold every clone; where another copy was compared, an unresolved V gene accounts for under half, and the others remain unexplained. The table for this sample lists some 70,000 clones; 85% to 95% of them were counted only once. Approximately 0.4% of the sample is taken by the ten largest. Specimen: T cells isolated from PBMCs. Source of these receptors: a human donor in good health.

V is TRBV9 and J is TRBJ2-7; TRBD1 aligns across 7 bases. Trimming took 4 bases from V and 1 from J; bases not matched to a gene: 11. CDR1 is SGDLS and CDR2 is YYNGEE in the germline V gene. The CDR3 length is 16 residues. CDR3 region: CASSPWGQPTSYEQYF. CDR3 nucleotides: TGTGCCAGCAGCCCGTGGGGACAGCCCACGTCCTACGAGCAGTACTTC.

This chain uses TRBV7-3 with TRBJ2-3, with a possible D match to TRBD1 (5 bases). The CDR3 runs 15 residues. Germline lookup yields CDR1 SGHTA and CDR2 FQGTGA. Trimming removed 5 bases from V and 1 base from J, with 13 bases in between. The CDR3 coding sequence is TGTGCCAGCAGCCCAAAAGGGGCCCGCACAGATACGCAGTATTTT. Translated, it gives CASSPKGARTDTQYF.

This clone was seen only once. The rearrangement joins TRBV7-8 to TRBJ1-5; D not certain. CDR3 length: 16 residues. The germline V and J ends were trimmed by 0 bases and 3 bases, with 12 bases remaining between them. Per germline, CDR1 SGHVS and CDR2 FQNEAQ. The chain's CDR3 is CASSLAAGVTNQPQHF. CDR3 bases: TGTGCCAGCAGCTTAGCGGCGGGAGTTACCAATCAGCCCCAGCATTTT.

V and J are TRBV19 and TRBJ2-1; 11 bases agree with TRBD2. Trimming took 10 bases from V and 8 from J; bases not matched to a gene: 10. CDR1 and CDR2 (germline): LNHDA, SQIVND (reference sequence). The CDR3 covers 14 residues. CDR3 bases: TGTGCCACTAGGGCCGGGACTAGCGGCCATGAGCAGTTCTTC. Its protein product is CATRAGTSGHEQFF.

CDR3 coding DNA: TGCGCCAGCAGCCAAGAAGGGGGCTGGACTAGCGACTACAATGAGCAGTTCTTC. Protein sequence: CASSQEGGWTSDYNEQFF. This chain joins TRBV4-1 and TRBJ2-1, with 9 positions matching TRBD2. V dropped 0 bases and J dropped 3; count of bases not matched to a gene: 9. This CDR3 is 18 amino acids long. In germline, CDR1 is MGHRA, CDR2 YSYEKL.

J is TRBJ2-7 and V is TRBV6-1, with 12 bases identical to TRBD2. Germline-derived CDR1 and CDR2 are MNHNS and SASEGT. The CDR3 has 15 residues. Trimming took 7 bases from V and 4 from J; bases not matched to a gene: 8. The CDR3 loop is CASTTLAGGPYEQYF. The CDR3 DNA reads TGTGCCAGCACTACTCTAGCGGGAGGGCCGTACGAGCAGTACTTC.

The rearrangement joins TRBV9 to TRBJ2-2; 10 nucleotides line up with TRBD1. Per germline, CDR1 SGDLS and CDR2 YYNGEE. With 4 bases clipped from V and 4 bases from J, the junction kept 4 bases outside the gene matches. This CDR3 is built from 15 residues. The CDR3, as DNA: TGTGCCAGCAGCTCCGGGACAGGGGCCACCGGGGAGCTGTTTTTT. Protein sequence: CASSSGTGATGELFF.

The rearrangement joins TRBV10-3 to TRBJ2-1; 11 bases map to TRBD2. Trimming cost V 10 bases and J 8 bases; bases outside gene matches: 10. The CDR3 runs to 14 residues. Germline V gene sequence: CDR1 ENHRY, CDR2 SYGVKD. The CDR3 bases are TGTGCCACCGTAACTAGCGGGAGAGTCGATGAGCAGTTCTTC. Amino acid sequence: CATVTSGRVDEQFF.

The V call is TRBV25-1, the J call TRBJ2-3; D gene unclear. CDR3 length: 11 amino acids. V was cut by 4 bases and J by 3 bases, with 2 bases left in between. Per germline, CDR1 MGHDK and CDR2 SYGVNS. The CDR3 is CASSVTDTQYF. The CDR3 nucleotides read TGTGCCAGCAGTGTAACAGATACGCAGTATTTT.

The V and J genes are TRBV13 and TRBJ2-7, with 11 nucleotides matching TRBD2. CDR3 length: 16 residues. The trim removed 5 bases at V and 5 bases at J, leaving 11 bases unmatched. Germline CDR1 is PRHDT and CDR2 is FYEKMQ (reference sequence). The CDR3 DNA sequence: TGTGCCAGCAGCCCAAGGGATATAGCGGGAGGGCACGAGCAGTACTTC. It yields the protein CASSPRDIAGGHEQYF.

This clone has a handful of counts. The V call is TRBV9, the J call TRBJ2-2, with 7 bases fitting TRBD1. Germline CDR1 reads SGDLS; CDR2 reads YYNGEE. V lost 6 bases and J lost 1; bases outside the gene matches: 3. There are 14 residues in the CDR3. The CDR3 nucleotides are TGTGCCAGCACCCGGGACAGGAACACCGGGGAGCTGTTTTTT. Protein product: CASTRDRNTGELFF.

J is TRBJ1-3 and V is TRBV9; D is undetermined. The CDR3 runs 14 residues. Germline CDR1 and CDR2: SGDLS and YYNGEE. Trimming took 2 bases from V and 1 from J, leaving 7 bases between them. The CDR3 nucleotides are TGTGCCAGCAGCGTGTCCAATTCTGGAAACACCATATATTTT. It specifies CASSVSNSGNTIYF.

The rearrangement links TRBV19 to TRBJ1-5; 12 bases map to TRBD1. Per the germline V gene, CDR1 is LNHDA and CDR2 is SQIVND (reference sequence). The CDR3 loop spans 18 amino acids. The V and J ends lost 1 base and 7 bases, in that order; junction bases with no gene match: 11. The CDR3 DNA follows: TGTGCCAGTAGTATAGGGACCGGGACAGGGGGCGCTTTGCAGCCCCAGCATTTT. Translated: CASSIGTGTGGALQPQHF.

The V call is TRBV9, the J call TRBJ1-3; unclear D gene. The germline V and J ends were trimmed by 6 bases and 0 bases, with 16 bases remaining between them. This CDR3 region has 16 residues. The germline CDR1 and CDR2 sequences are SGDLS and YYNGEE. The chain's CDR3 is CASTPTIGPSGNTIYF. DNA for the CDR3: TGTGCCAGCACCCCCACTATAGGTCCCTCTGGAAACACCATATATTTT.

The V call is TRBV6-6, the J call TRBJ2-2; TRBD2 agrees at 7 bases. V trimming: 5 bases; J trimming: 6 bases; junction bases outside the gene matches: 3. In germline, CDR1 is MNHNY, CDR2 SVGAGI (reference sequence). The CDR3 sequence is 13 residues long. Written as DNA, the CDR3 is TGTGCCAGCAGTGCCGGACTAGCCGGGGAGCTGTTTTTT. Translation: CASSAGLAGELFF.

This clone was seen just once. This rearrangement joins TRBV30 to TRBJ1-2; weak D call: TRBD1 (5 bases). The CDR3 is 14 residues long. Trimming removed 4 bases from V and 7 bases from J, with 19 bases in between. Germline assignment: CDR1 GTSNPN and CDR2 SVGIG (reference sequence). CDR3 in DNA: TGTGCCTGGATGAGGGAGGGAGGGGCCCCTGGCTACACCTTC. Encoded protein: CAWMREGGAPGYTF.

The chain joins TRBV6-5 to TRBJ2-1; TRBD2 matches at 11 bases. The junction had 2 bases not matched to a gene; V was cut back by 2 bases and J by 2 bases. The germline CDR1 and CDR2 sequences are MNHEY and SVGAGI. The CDR3 has 16 amino acids. This chain's CDR3 is CASSYDSGRAYNEQFF. Here the CDR3 DNA reads TGTGCCAGCAGTTACGATAGCGGGAGGGCCTACAATGAGCAGTTCTTC.